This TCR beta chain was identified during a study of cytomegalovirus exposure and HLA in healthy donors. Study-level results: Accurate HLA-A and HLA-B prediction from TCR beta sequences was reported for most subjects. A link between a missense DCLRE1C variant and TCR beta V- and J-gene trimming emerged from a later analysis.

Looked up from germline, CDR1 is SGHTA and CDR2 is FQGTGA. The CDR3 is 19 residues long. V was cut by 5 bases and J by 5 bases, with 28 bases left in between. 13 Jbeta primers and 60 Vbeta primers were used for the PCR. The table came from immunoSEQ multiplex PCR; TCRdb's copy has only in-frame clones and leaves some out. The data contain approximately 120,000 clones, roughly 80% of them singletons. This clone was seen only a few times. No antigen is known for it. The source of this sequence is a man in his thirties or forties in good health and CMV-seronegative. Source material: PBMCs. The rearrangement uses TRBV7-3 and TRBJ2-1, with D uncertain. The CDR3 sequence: CASSHNYYFAFVFNNEQFF. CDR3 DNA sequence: TGTGCCAGCAGCCACAACTATTATTTCGCGTTCGTCTTTAACAATGAGCAGTTCTTC.